This is a list of T cell receptor beta chains from one sample in a study of cytomegalovirus exposure and HLA in healthy donors. The assay was immunoSEQ multiplex PCR, and TCRdb's table has in-frame clones only and misses some. There are some 90,000 clones in the sample; around 88% occur only once, and under 4.5% lies in the top ten. Material: PBMCs. These receptors were taken from a woman aged 30 to 39 in good health and CMV-seronegative. CDR3s include the opening cysteine and the closing phenylalanine or tryptophan. D genes are given only for firm matches. Clone size is stated in some rows and not others, as once, few, many or a class when expanded.

clone_size,v_call,j_call,d_call,cdr3_nt,cdr3_aa
-,TRBV28,TRBJ2-7,-,TGTGCCAGCAGTTTTAGGGAACGGGACTACGAGCAGTACTTC,CASSFRERDYEQYF
-,TRBV6-5,TRBJ2-7,-,TGTGCCAGCGGCGGGAAATACGAGCAGTACTTC,CASGGKYEQYF
-,TRBV18,TRBJ1-5,-,TGTGCCAGCTCACCACCGAGGGCAGGTAATCAGCCCCAGCATTTT,CASSPPRAGNQPQHF
once,TRBV6-1,TRBJ2-7,TRBD2,TGTGCCAGCAGTGGGGTAGCGGGAGCTTCCTACGAGCAGTACTTC,CASSGVAGASYEQYF
once,TRBV29-1,TRBJ2-7,TRBD2,TGCAGCGCGATGACCTTCAAGCGGGAGTACTCCTACGAGCAGTACTTC,CSAMTFKREYSYEQYF
-,TRBV15,TRBJ2-2,-,TGTGCCACCAGCAGAGATCGGTTGAGCACCGGGGAGCTGTTTTTT,CATSRDRLSTGELFF
-,TRBV7-7,TRBJ2-7,-,TGTGCTAGCAGCTTAGAGTTGGCCAGGGACTCTTCCGAGCAGTACTTC,CASSLELARDSSEQYF
-,TRBV7-8,TRBJ1-1,-,TGTGCCAGCAGCCCCTGGCCCTCGACTGAAGCTTTCTTT,CASSPWPSTEAFF
few,TRBV5-8,TRBJ1-1,TRBD1,TGTGCCACTCAGGGGGCGGGGGCAGCTTTCTTT,CATQGAGAAFF
-,TRBV4-3,TRBJ1-2,-,TGCGCCAGCAGCCAAGCGGGGGGGCGGGCGTCGACTAACTATGGCTACACCTTC,CASSQAGGRASTNYGYTF
-,TRBV10-3,TRBJ1-1,TRBD1,TGTGCCATCAGGACAAGGACAGGGAACACTGAAGCTTTCTTT,CAIRTRTGNTEAFF
-,TRBV9,TRBJ2-6,TRBD1,TGTGCCAGCAGCGCGACGACAGGGAGTCCCTCTGGGGCCAACGTCCTGACTTTC,CASSATTGSPSGANVLTF
-,TRBV19,TRBJ1-2,-,TGTGCCAGTAGCCGGGACAAGTATGGCTACACCTTC,CASSRDKYGYTF
-,TRBV5-6,TRBJ2-7,TRBD2,TGTGCCAGCAGCTTGGGGACTAGCGGGATCGAGCAGTACTTC,CASSLGTSGIEQYF
-,TRBV25-1,TRBJ1-6,TRBD1,TGTGCCAGCGTTGGACAGGGGAGGGGACCCCTCCACTTT,CASVGQGRGPLHF
once,TRBV7-9,TRBJ2-6,-,TGTGCCAGCAGCCCACCGACAGGCTCTGGGGCCAACGTCCTGACTTTC,CASSPPTGSGANVLTF
once,TRBV28,TRBJ2-3,-,TGTGCCAGCATCGCGGGGTTCCGAGGCGACACAGATACGCAGTATTTT,CASIAGFRGDTDTQYF
-,TRBV19,TRBJ2-2,TRBD1,TGTGCCAGTAGAAGGGGGACAGGGTTTACCGGGGAGCTGTTTTTT,CASRRGTGFTGELFF
few,TRBV7-9,TRBJ1-2,-,TGTGCCATCGAACTAGAAAACTATGGCTACACCTTC,CAIELENYGYTF
-,TRBV11-2,TRBJ2-7,-,TGTGCCAGCAGCTTAGAGCCTGCCGGGACTCGGGAGCAGTACTTC,CASSLEPAGTREQYF
-,TRBV28,TRBJ1-2,-,TGTGCCAGCAGCCCACCCAGCAGGGCGGATGGCTACACCTTC,CASSPPSRADGYTF
once,TRBV10-3,TRBJ2-2,-,TGTGCCATCAGTGAGTCTACTAGAGCCACCGGGGAGCTGTTTTTT,CAISESTRATGELFF
-,TRBV7-6,TRBJ1-5,-,TGTGCCAGCAGCTTGGGAGGGGAACGCAATCAGCCCCAGCATTTT,CASSLGGERNQPQHF